This TCR beta chain was identified in a study of type 1 regulatory T cells. At the level of the study: An in vitro protocol generated T-allo10, a Tr1-enriched, alloantigen-specific CD4 T cell product. General study points: Type 1 regulatory T cells had a more restricted TCR repertoire than non-type 1 regulatory T cells.

The CDR3 is 13 residues long. V lost 2 bases to trimming and J lost 5 bases, with 9 bases between them. TCRdb reprocessed the reads via MiXCR and lists one record per CDR3 protein. In the table there are some 60,000 distinct CDR3 sequences, approximately 60% of which are singletons. To note about this clonotype: Antigen specificity is unknown.

The receptor was derived from a human donor in good health. The chain has TRBV12-3 or TRBV12-4 and TRBJ2-5; D uncertain. The sequencing sample was made of cultured non-Tr1 T cells, either the whole culture or a sorted T cell fraction (not recorded which). CDR3 coding DNA: TGTGCCAGCAGTTTAATTTCGGTGGAGACCCAGTACTTC. It specifies CASSLISVETQYF.